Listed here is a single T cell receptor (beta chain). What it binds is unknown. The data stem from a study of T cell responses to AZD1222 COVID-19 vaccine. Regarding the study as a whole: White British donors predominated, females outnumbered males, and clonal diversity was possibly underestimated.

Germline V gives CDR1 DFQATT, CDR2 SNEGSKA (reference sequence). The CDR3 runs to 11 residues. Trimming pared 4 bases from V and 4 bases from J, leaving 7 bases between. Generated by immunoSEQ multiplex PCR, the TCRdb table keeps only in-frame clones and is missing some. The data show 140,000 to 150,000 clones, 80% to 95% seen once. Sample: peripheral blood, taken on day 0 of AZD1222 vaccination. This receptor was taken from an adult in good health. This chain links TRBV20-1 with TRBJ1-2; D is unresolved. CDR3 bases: TGCAGTGCTAAAGTCCTCTATGGCTACACCTTC. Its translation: CSAKVLYGYTF.